This paragraph covers one T cell receptor (beta chain) sequence. The CDR3 contains 16 residues. The germline V gene has CDR1 SEHNR and CDR2 FQNEAQ (reference sequence). V trimming: 5 bases; J trimming: 3 bases; junction bases outside the gene matches: 2. This table comes from immunoSEQ multiplex PCR, and its TCRdb copy is limited to in-frame clones, with some not included. The sample records about 56,000 clones, about 94% being singletons. The data were taken from a study of technical replicates of blood from several donors. The source of this sequence is a human donor in good health. Some clones in this sample may be carry-over from other donors' samples. Material: PBMCs. The chain couples TRBV7-9 to TRBJ2-2, with TRBD2 matching over 14 bases. This chain's CDR3 is CASSLGLAGDTGELFF. CDR3 coding DNA: TGTGCCAGCAGCCTGGGACTAGCGGGGGACACCGGGGAGCTGTTTTTT.